The text below deals with one T cell receptor beta chain. Its matching antigen is unknown. The sample comes from a study of shared clonotypes between healthy human individuals. Study-wide findings and caveats: Rarefaction curves obtained for sorted subsets showed sequencing incomplete despite large depth. Sequencing depth was expected to affect clonotype sharing among donors.

TCRdb's copy holds only in-frame clones and misses some; the assay was immunoSEQ multiplex PCR. The sample lists about 1 million clones; roughly 75% were seen once. Both subsets, CD45RA+ naive and CD45RA-negative memory, were split from the CD4+ cells. V lost 2 bases, J lost 8 bases, and 6 bases stayed unmatched. There are 15 residues in the CDR3. The germline V gene has CDR1 SGHDT and CDR2 YYEEEE. The V gene is TRBV5-6, the J gene TRBJ2-1; 11 bases match TRBD2. Source material: memory CD4+ T cells sorted from blood. As to subset: CD45RA-negative fraction. The TCR was taken from a man between 18 and 29 years old in good health. This CDR3 reads CASSLLAGGPDEQFF. The CDR3 DNA reads TGTGCCAGCAGCTTATTAGCGGGGGGGCCCGATGAGCAGTTCTTC.